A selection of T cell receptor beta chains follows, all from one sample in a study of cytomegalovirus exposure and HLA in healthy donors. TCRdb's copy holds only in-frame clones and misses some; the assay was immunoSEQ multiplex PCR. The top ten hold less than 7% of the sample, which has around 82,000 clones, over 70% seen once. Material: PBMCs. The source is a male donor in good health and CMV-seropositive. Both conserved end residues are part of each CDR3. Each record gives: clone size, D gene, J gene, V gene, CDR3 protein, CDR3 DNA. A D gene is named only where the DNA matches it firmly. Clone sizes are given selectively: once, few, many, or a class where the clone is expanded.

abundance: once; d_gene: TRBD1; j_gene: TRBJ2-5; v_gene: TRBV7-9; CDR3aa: CASSLGLTGAETQYF; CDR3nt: TGTGCCAGCAGCTTAGGGTTGACAGGGGCAGAGACCCAGTACTTC
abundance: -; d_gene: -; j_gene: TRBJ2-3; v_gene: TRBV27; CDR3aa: CASSLAVGGPRDTQYF; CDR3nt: TGTGCCAGCAGTTTAGCCGTCGGGGGGCCTCGAGATACGCAGTATTTT
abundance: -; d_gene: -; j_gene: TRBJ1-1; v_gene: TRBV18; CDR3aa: CASSPGGVNTEAFF; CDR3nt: TGTGCCAGCTCACCGGGAGGGGTGAACACTGAAGCTTTCTTT
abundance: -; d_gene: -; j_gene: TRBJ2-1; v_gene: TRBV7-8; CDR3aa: CASSRGLSYYNEQFF; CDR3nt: TGTGCCAGCAGCCGCGGACTAAGCTACTACAATGAGCAGTTCTTC
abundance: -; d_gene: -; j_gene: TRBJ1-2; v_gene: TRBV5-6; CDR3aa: CASSTGNYGYTF; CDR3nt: TGTGCCAGCAGCACGGGGAACTATGGCTACACCTTC
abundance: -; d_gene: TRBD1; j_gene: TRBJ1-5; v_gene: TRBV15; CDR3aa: CATSSGTGENQPQHF; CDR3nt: TGTGCCACCAGCAGTGGCACAGGGGAAAATCAGCCCCAGCATTTT
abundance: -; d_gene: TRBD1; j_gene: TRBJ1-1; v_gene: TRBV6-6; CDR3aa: CASSRQGLNTEAFF; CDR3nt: TGTGCCAGCAGCCGACAGGGGCTGAACACTGAAGCTTTCTTT
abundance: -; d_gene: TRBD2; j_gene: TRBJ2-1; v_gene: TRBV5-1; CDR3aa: CASSLEPSGRGNEQFF; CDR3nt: TGCGCCAGCAGCTTGGAACCCAGCGGGAGAGGCAATGAGCAGTTCTTC
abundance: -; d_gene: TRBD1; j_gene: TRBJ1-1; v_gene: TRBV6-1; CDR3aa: CASSEVGTGGEAFF; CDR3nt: TGTGCCAGCAGTGAAGTAGGGACAGGGGGTGAAGCTTTCTTT
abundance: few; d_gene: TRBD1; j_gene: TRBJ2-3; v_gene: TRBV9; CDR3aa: CASSAGQVVDTQYF; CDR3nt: TGTGCCAGCAGCGCGGGACAGGTAGTAGATACGCAGTATTTT
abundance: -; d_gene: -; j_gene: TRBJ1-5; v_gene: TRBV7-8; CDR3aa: CASSPLRGTLNSNQPQHF; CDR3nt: TGTGCCAGCAGCCCGCTAAGGGGGACGCTTAATAGCAATCAGCCCCAGCATTTT
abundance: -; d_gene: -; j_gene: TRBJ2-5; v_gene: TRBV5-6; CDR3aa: CASSMRGQRETQYF; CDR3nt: TGTGCCAGCAGCATGAGAGGACAGCGGGAGACCCAGTACTTC
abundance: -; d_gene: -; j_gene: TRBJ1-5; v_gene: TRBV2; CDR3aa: CASSVGRDQPQHF; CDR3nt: TGTGCCAGCAGTGTTGGGAGGGATCAGCCCCAGCATTTT
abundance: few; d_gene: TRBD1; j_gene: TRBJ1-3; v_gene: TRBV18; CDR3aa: CASSPLTGDENTIYF; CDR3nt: TGTGCCAGCTCACCGTTGACAGGGGATGAAAACACCATATATTTT
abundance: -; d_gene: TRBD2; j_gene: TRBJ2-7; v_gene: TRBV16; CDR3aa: CASSQRTRLSYEQYF; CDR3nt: TGTGCCAGCAGCCAGAGGACTAGACTATCCTACGAGCAGTACTTC
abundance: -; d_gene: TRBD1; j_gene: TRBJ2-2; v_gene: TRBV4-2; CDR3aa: CASSQRDSRTGELFF; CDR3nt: TGTGCCAGCAGCCAACGGGACAGCCGGACCGGGGAGCTGTTTTTT
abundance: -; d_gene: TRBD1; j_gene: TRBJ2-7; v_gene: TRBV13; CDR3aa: CASSLGGTASYEQYF; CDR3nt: TGTGCCAGCAGCTTAGGGGGGACAGCCTCCTACGAGCAGTACTTC
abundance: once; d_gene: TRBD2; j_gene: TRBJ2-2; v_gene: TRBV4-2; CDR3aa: CASSQEAVPGLNTGELFF; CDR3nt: TGTGCCAGCAGCCAAGAGGCGGTACCGGGACTAAACACCGGGGAGCTGTTTTTT
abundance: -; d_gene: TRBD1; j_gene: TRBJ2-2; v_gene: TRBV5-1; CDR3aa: CASSPRGTGSGELFF; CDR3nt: TGCGCCAGCAGCCCCCGCGGGACAGGGTCCGGGGAGCTGTTTTTT
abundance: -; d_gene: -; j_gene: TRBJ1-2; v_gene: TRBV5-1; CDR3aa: CASSLVYRANYGYTF; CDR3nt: TGCGCCAGCAGCTTGGTCTACAGGGCTAACTATGGCTACACCTTC
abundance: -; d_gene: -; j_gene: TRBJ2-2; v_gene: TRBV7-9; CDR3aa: CASHGLAPNTGELFF; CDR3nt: TGTGCCAGCCACGGGCTAGCCCCGAACACCGGGGAGCTGTTTTTT
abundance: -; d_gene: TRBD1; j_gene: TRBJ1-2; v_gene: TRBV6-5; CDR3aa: CASSYQDRGGYGYTF; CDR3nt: TGTGCCAGCAGTTACCAAGACAGGGGAGGCTATGGCTACACCTTC
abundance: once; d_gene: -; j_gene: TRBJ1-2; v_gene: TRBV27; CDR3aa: CASSLERGNYGYPF; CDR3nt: TGTGCCAGCAGTCTGGAGCGGGGAAACTATGGCTACCCCTTC
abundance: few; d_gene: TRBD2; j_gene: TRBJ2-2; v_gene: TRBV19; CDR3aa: CAVSPSGSTNGELFF; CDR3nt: TGTGCCGTTTCCCCCAGCGGGAGTACGAACGGGGAGCTGTTTTTT
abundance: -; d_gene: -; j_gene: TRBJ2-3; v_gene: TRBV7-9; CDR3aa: CASSFSGETDTQYF; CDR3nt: TGTGCCAGCAGCTTTTCAGGCGAGACAGATACGCAGTATTTT
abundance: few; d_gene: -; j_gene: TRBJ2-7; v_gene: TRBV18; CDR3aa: CASSPPNVGATYEQYF; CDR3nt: TGTGCCAGCTCACCACCGAACGTGGGGGCGACCTACGAGCAGTACTTC
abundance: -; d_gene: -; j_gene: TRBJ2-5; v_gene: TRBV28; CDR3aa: CASRAWGGLQTQYF; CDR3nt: TGTGCCAGCAGGGCCTGGGGGGGGCTTCAGACCCAGTACTTC